This T cell receptor beta chain was documented in a study of cytomegalovirus exposure and HLA in healthy donors. This clone was observed a few times. CDR1 is MNHNY, CDR2 SVGAGI, per germline (reference sequence). Trimming removed 5 bases from V and 4 bases from J; junction bases left unmatched: 4. The CDR3 consists of 13 residues. Primers included in the PCR were 60 Vbeta and 13 Jbeta primers. Produced via immunoSEQ multiplex PCR; TCRdb's table is partial and in-frame only. The sample contains 200,000 to 250,000 clones, approximately 70% of which appear only once. Sample: PBMCs. This clonotype originated in a man aged 40-49 years in good health and CMV-seropositive. The chain employs TRBV6-6 and TRBJ1-2; 7 bases map to TRBD1. For the CDR3, the DNA is TGTGCCAGCAGTCCCACAGGGGTCTATGGCTACACCTTC. It codes for CASSPTGVYGYTF.